Presented here are 9 T cell receptor beta chains from one specimen sequenced in a study of T cell responses to AZD1222 COVID-19 vaccine. This table comes from immunoSEQ multiplex PCR, and its TCRdb copy is limited to in-frame clones, with some not included. The table lists approximately 150,000 clones, 85% to 90% of them singletons, with roughly 4.3% in the top ten. Sequenced material: peripheral blood, taken 28 days after the second AZD1222 dose. These receptors all come from an adult who received the AZD1222 COVID-19 vaccine.

The chain has TRBV7-6 and TRBJ2-1; D is uncertain. CDR1 is SGHVS, CDR2 FNYEAQ, per germline. The CDR3 length is 15 residues. V dropped 0 bases and J dropped 2 bases, with 8 bases sitting between them. The CDR3 here is CASSLALEAYNEQFF. In DNA, the CDR3 is TGTGCCAGCAGCTTAGCGCTCGAGGCCTACAATGAGCAGTTCTTC.

The chain couples TRBV6-5 to TRBJ1-1; D not certain. With 0 bases removed from V and 4 bases from J, the gap between germline ends came to 15 bases. CDR3 length: 16 residues. Germline loops: CDR1 MNHEY, CDR2 SVGAGI. The CDR3 protein is CASSYSIPRSGTEAFF. CDR3 sequence (DNA): TGTGCCAGCAGTTACTCGATCCCCCGGTCGGGCACTGAAGCTTTCTTT.

The chain links TRBV3-1 (or the pseudogene TRBV3-2) to TRBJ2-7, with D uncertain. V was trimmed by 0 bases and J by 5 bases, leaving 2 bases between them. The CDR3 is 11 residues long. Germline V gene lookup returns CDR1 LGHDT and CDR2 YNNKEL (reference sequence). The CDR3 loop reads CASSQDDEQYF. CDR3 sequence (DNA): TGTGCCAGCAGCCAAGACGACGAGCAGTACTTC.

This clone was picked up one time. V usage is TRBV3-1 (or the pseudogene TRBV3-2) and J usage is TRBJ1-2; no firm D call. The CDR3 contains 13 residues. CDR1 LGHDT and CDR2 YNNKEL come from the germline V gene (reference sequence). V dropped 2 bases and J dropped 8 bases, with 12 bases sitting between them. The CDR3 coding sequence is TGTGCCAGCAGCCAACAGAGGGCGGGAGGCTACACCTTC. Translation gives CASSQQRAGGYTF.

V is TRBV14 and J is TRBJ2-3; no reliable D call. The CDR3 covers 13 residues. Germline-derived CDR1 and CDR2 are SGHDN and FVKESK. With 0 bases removed from V and 14 bases from J, the gap between germline ends came to 15 bases. The CDR3: CASSQEWTLPPYF. In DNA, the CDR3 is TGTGCCAGCAGCCAAGAATGGACCTTACCACCGTATTTT.

The V gene is TRBV7-9, the J gene TRBJ2-2, with 8 positions matching TRBD1. Germline assignment: CDR1 SEHNR and CDR2 FQNEAQ (reference sequence). This CDR3 is 16 amino acids long. The ends lost 5 bases at V and 0 bases at J; junction bases unmatched: 5. Here the CDR3 reads CASSANRGANTGELFF. The DNA of the CDR3 is TGTGCCAGCAGCGCCAACAGGGGGGCGAACACCGGGGAGCTGTTTTTT. Together with reference TRBV7-9 and TRBJ2-2, the CDR3 gives the full variable domain: DTGVSQNPRHKITKRGQNVTFRCDPISEHNRLYWYRQTLGQGPEFLTYFQNEAQLEKSRLLSDRFSAERPKGSFSTLEIQRTEQGDSAMYLCASSANRGANTGELFFGEGSRLTVL.

V usage is TRBV5-6 and J usage is TRBJ1-1; D gene uncertain. Germline V gene lookup returns CDR1 SGHDT and CDR2 YYEEEE. V gave up 0 bases and J gave up 1 base, with 10 bases separating them. CDR3 size: 15 residues. CDR3: CASSLVGSANTEAFF. Written as DNA, the CDR3 is TGTGCCAGCAGCTTGGTCGGGTCAGCGAACACTGAAGCTTTCTTT. Drawing the rest from reference TRBV5-6 and TRBJ1-1, the complete variable domain is DAGVTQSPTHLIKTRGQQVTLRCSPKSGHDTVSWYQQALGQGPQFIFQYYEEEERQRGNFPDRFSGHQFPNYSSELNVNALLLGDSALYLCASSLVGSANTEAFFGQGTRLTVV.

The V call is TRBV6-5, the J call TRBJ2-5; D not resolved. CDR1 MNHEY and CDR2 SVGAGI come from the germline V gene. This CDR3 has 14 residues. V lost 5 bases to trimming and J lost 7 bases, with 17 bases between them. The CDR3 protein is CASSTYGRWGTQYF. CDR3 in DNA: TGTGCCAGCAGTACCTATGGACGCTGGGGGACCCAGTACTTC.

CDR3 sequence reads: CASSPDGGGTEAFF. For the CDR3, the DNA is TGTGCCAGTAGCCCAGATGGTGGGGGAACTGAAGCTTTCTTT. The chain links TRBV19 to TRBJ1-1, with D possibly being TRBD1 (5 bases). The length of the CDR3 is 14 residues. Looked up from germline, CDR1 is LNHDA and CDR2 is SQIVND (reference sequence). V lost 6 bases and J lost 5, with 16 bases in between.